This T cell receptor beta chain was sequenced in a study of blood T cells in healthy people across ages. The germline V and J ends were trimmed by 7 bases and 8 bases, with 14 bases remaining between them. The CDR3 extends over 12 amino acids. CDR1 is MNHNY and CDR2 is SVGAGI in the germline V gene (reference sequence). The second PCR ran about 6 to 11 cycles with a sample-barcoded 5' primer and J-beta primers. TCRdb reanalysed the 5' RACE reads using MiXCR and keeps one entry per CDR3 protein. Of 1.5 million to 1.8 million distinct CDR3 sequences in the sample, approximately 43% were seen once. The sequenced sample consisted of blood. The chain is built from TRBV6-6 and TRBJ1-2; TRBD1 is a possible D gene (5 bases). This TCR came from a woman between 18 and 30 years old in good health. The CDR3 spells CASTNAGTGYTF. Written as DNA, the CDR3 is TGTGCCAGCACTAATGCGGGGACCGGCTACACCTTC.